Following are 7 T cell receptor beta chains from one sample sequenced in a study of shared clonotypes between healthy human individuals. Generated by immunoSEQ multiplex PCR, the TCRdb table keeps only in-frame clones and is missing some. Here the sample spans about half a million clones, roughly 77% being singletons. Sequencing was carried out using PBMCs. The source of these receptors is a woman aged 40 to 50 in good health. Some clones in this sample may be carry-over from other donors' samples.

The chain has TRBV5-1 and TRBJ2-1, with 10 bases identical to TRBD2. Germline assignment: CDR1 SGHRS and CDR2 YFSETQ. The CDR3 runs 13 residues. V was clipped by 4 bases and J by 8 bases; unmatched bases: 3. CDR3 sequence reads: CASSPGTSDEQFF. As DNA, the CDR3 is TGCGCCAGCAGCCCCGGGACTAGCGATGAGCAGTTCTTC.

The chain recombines TRBV11-2 with TRBJ2-7; D ambiguous. CDR1 is SGHAT and CDR2 is FQNNGV in the germline V gene. This CDR3 contains 14 residues. The V end was cut by 3 bases, the J end by 2 bases, with 11 bases between. The CDR3 DNA reads as TGTGCCAGCAGCTTGACCCGACCCACCTACGAGCAGTACTTC. Amino acid sequence: CASSLTRPTYEQYF.

This sequence joins TRBV29-1 and TRBJ1-1, with a possible D match to TRBD1 (6 bases). Trimming pared 6 bases from V and 1 base from J, leaving 12 bases between. The CDR3 is 13 residues long. From germline, CDR1 is SQVTM and CDR2 ANQGSEA. In DNA form, the CDR3 reads TGCAGCGTGGCCCGGGACACGAACACTGAAGCTTTCTTT. Its protein is CSVARDTNTEAFF. The whole variable domain, remainder taken from reference TRBV29-1 and TRBJ1-1, is SAVISQKPSRDICQRGTSLTIQCQVDSQVTMMFWYRQQPGQSLTLIATANQGSEATYESGFVIDKFPISRPNLTFSTLTVSNMSPEDSSIYLCSVARDTNTEAFFGQGTRLTVV.

The chain carries TRBV5-5 and TRBJ1-3, with a possible D match to TRBD1 (5 bases). CDR1 and CDR2 from the germline V gene are SGHKS and YYEKEE (reference sequence). The CDR3 contains 16 residues. Trimming shortened V by 0 bases and J by 1 base, and 11 bases separated the two germline ends. In DNA form, the CDR3 reads TGTGCCAGCAGCTTGGGGGGCGTTGCGTCTGGAAACACCATATATTTT. This encodes CASSLGGVASGNTIYF.

The CDR3 region has the DNA TGTGCCTGGGGGGATGGCCCCTATGGCTACACCTTC. Its translation: CAWGDGPYGYTF. This chain connects TRBV30 to TRBJ1-2, with no clear D. This CDR3 has 12 residues. Germline loops: CDR1 GTSNPN, CDR2 SVGIG (reference sequence). Deletions cut 5 bases from V and 4 bases from J, with 11 bases between.

The J gene is TRBJ2-1, the V gene TRBV7-8; 16 nucleotides match TRBD2. V gave up 7 bases and J gave up 3 bases; unmatched junction bases: 12. Germline V lookup: CDR1 SGHVS, CDR2 FQNEAQ. The CDR3 covers 19 residues. The CDR3 region has the DNA TGTGCCAGCACGGAAGCGGGACTAGCGGGAGGGACTTTCTACAATGAGCAGTTCTTC. This gives the protein CASTEAGLAGGTFYNEQFF.

V and J are TRBV18 and TRBJ2-2; the match to TRBD1 covers 8 bases. V shed 3 bases and J 6 bases; nucleotides not matched to a gene: 24. CDR1 and CDR2 from the germline V gene are KGHSH and LQKENI. The CDR3 totals 21 residues. CDR3 region: CASSPQESGGDSAFGAGELFF. CDR3 nucleotide sequence: TGTGCCAGCTCACCCCAAGAGTCAGGGGGCGATTCGGCTTTTGGTGCCGGGGAGCTGTTTTTT.